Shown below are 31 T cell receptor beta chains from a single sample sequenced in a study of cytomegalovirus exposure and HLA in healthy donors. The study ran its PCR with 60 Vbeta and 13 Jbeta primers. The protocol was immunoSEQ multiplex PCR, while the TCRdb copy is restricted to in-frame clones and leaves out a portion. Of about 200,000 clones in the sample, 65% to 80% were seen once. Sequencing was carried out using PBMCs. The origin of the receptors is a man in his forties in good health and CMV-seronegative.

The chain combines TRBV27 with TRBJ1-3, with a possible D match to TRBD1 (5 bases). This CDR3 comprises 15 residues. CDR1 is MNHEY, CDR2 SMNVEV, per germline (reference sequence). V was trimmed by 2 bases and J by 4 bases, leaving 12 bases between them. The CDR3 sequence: CASSLDRRGGNTIYF. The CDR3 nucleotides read TGTGCCAGCAGTTTAGACCGGCGGGGGGGAAACACCATATATTTT.

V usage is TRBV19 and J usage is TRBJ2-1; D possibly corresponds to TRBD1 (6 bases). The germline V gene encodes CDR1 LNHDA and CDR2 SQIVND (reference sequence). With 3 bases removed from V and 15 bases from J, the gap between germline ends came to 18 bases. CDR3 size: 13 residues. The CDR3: CASSIFQGTIPFF. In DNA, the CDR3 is TGTGCCAGTAGTATCTTCCAGGGGACGATTCCGTTCTTC.

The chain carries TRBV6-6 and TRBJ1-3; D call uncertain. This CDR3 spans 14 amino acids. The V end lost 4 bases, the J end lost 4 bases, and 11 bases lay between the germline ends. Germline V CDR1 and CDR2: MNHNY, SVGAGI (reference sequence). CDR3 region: CASSSRGFGNTIYF. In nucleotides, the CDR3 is TGTGCCAGCAGTTCCAGAGGATTCGGAAACACCATATATTTT.

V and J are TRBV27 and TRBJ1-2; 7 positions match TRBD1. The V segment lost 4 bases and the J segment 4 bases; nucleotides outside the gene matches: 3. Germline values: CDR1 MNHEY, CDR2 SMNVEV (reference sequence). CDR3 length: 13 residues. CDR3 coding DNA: TGTGCCAGCAGTTCACAGGGGACCTATGGCTACACCTTC. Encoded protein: CASSSQGTYGYTF.

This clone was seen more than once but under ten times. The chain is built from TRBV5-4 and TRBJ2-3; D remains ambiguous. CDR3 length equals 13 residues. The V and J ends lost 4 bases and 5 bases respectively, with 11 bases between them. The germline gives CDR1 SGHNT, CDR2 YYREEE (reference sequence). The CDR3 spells CASSPLPGDTQYF. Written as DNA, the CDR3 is TGTGCCAGCAGCCCACTCCCGGGAGATACGCAGTATTTT.

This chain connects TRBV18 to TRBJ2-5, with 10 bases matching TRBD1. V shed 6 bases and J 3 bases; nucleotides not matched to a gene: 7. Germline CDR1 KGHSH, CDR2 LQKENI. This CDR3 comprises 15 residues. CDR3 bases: TGTGCCAGCTCGCTTTCCGGGACAGGGGAAGAGACCCAGTACTTC. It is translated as CASSLSGTGEETQYF.

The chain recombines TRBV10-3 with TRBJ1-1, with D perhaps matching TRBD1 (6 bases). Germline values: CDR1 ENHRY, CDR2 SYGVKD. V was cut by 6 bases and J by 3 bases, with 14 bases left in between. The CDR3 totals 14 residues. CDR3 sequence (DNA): TGTGCCATCAGGACAGGTCTGGGTGACACTGAAGCTTTCTTT. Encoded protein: CAIRTGLGDTEAFF.

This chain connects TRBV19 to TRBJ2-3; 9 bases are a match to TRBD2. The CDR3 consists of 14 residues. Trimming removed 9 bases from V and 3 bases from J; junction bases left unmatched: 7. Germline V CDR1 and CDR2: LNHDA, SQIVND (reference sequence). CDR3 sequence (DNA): TGTGCCAGCCATAGCGGGAGAGCGACAGATACGCAGTATTTT. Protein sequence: CASHSGRATDTQYF. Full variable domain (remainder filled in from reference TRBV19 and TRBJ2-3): DGGITQSPKYLFRKEGQNVTLSCEQNLNHDAMYWYRQDPGQGLRLIYYSQIVNDFQKGDIAEGYSVSREKKESFPLTVTSAQKNPTAFYLCASHSGRATDTQYFGPGTRLTVL.

CDR3 protein: CASSQDPAGFYNEQFF. For the CDR3, the DNA is TGTGCCAGCAGCCAAGACCCAGCGGGATTCTACAATGAGCAGTTCTTC. This chain uses TRBV4-2 with TRBJ2-1; 7 bases align to TRBD2. V lost 0 bases to trimming and J lost 3 bases; unmatched junction nucleotides: 5. CDR3 length: 16 residues. Per germline, CDR1 LGHNA and CDR2 YNFKEQ.

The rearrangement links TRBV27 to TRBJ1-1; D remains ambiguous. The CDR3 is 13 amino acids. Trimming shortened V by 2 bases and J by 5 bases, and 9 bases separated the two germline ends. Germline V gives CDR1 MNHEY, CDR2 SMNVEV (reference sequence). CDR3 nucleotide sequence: TGTGCCAGCAGTTTAGTGGGCTGGACTGAAGCTTTCTTT. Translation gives CASSLVGWTEAFF.

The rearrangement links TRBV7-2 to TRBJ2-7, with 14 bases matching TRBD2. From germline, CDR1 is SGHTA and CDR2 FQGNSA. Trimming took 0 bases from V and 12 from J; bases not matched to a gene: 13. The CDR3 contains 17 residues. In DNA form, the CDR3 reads TGTGCCAGCAGCTTAGCTTCGTCCCCGGGACTAGCGGGAGAATCGTACTTC. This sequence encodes CASSLASSPGLAGESYF.

CDR3 sequence reads: CAGTVATNEKLFF. The DNA of the CDR3 is TGTGCCGGAACAGTTGCAACTAATGAAAAACTGTTTTTT. This rearrangement joins TRBV30 to TRBJ1-4; no firm D call. The ends were cut back, 8 bases at V and 0 bases at J, with 10 bases in the middle. There are 13 residues in the CDR3. Per germline, CDR1 GTSNPN and CDR2 SVGIG (reference sequence).

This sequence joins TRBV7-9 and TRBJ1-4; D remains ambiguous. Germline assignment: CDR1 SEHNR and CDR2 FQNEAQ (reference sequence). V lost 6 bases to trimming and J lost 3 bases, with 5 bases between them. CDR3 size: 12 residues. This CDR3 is CASRASNEKLFF. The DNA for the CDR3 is TGTGCCAGCAGGGCTTCTAATGAAAAACTGTTTTTT. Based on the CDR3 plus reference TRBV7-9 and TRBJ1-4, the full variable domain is DTGVSQNPRHKITKRGQNVTFRCDPISEHNRLYWYRQTLGQGPEFLTYFQNEAQLEKSRLLSDRFSAERPKGSFSTLEIQRTEQGDSAMYLCASRASNEKLFFGSGTQLSVL.

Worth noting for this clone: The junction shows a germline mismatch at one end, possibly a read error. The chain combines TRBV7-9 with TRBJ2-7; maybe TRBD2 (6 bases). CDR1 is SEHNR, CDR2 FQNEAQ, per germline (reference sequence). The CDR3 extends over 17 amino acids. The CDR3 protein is CSSSLEEWGEPFYEQYF. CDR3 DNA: TGTTCCAGCAGCTTAGAAGAGTGGGGGGAACCTTTTTACGAGCAGTACTTC.

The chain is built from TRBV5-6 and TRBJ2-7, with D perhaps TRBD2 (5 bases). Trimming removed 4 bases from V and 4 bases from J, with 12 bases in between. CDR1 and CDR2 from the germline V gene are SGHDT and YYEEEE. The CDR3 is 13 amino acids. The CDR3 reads CASSHSGGYEQYF. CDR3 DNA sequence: TGTGCCAGCAGCCACTCTGGAGGTTACGAGCAGTACTTC.

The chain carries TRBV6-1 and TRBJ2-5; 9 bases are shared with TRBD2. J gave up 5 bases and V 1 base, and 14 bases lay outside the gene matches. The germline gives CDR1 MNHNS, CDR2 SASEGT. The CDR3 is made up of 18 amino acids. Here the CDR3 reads CASSEGFSAGGPQETQYF. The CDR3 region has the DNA TGTGCCAGCAGTGAAGGGTTTTCAGCGGGGGGACCACAGGAGACCCAGTACTTC.

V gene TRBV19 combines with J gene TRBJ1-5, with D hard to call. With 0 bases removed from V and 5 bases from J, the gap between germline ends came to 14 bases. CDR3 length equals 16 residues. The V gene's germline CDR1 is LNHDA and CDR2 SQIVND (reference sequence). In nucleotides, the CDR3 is TGTGCCAGTAGTATAGATCTGGTGTCATACTATCAGCCCCAGCATTTT. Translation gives CASSIDLVSYYQPQHF. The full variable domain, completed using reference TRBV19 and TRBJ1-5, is DGGITQSPKYLFRKEGQNVTLSCEQNLNHDAMYWYRQDPGQGLRLIYYSQIVNDFQKGDIAEGYSVSREKKESFPLTVTSAQKNPTAFYLCASSIDLVSYYQPQHFGDGTRLSIL.

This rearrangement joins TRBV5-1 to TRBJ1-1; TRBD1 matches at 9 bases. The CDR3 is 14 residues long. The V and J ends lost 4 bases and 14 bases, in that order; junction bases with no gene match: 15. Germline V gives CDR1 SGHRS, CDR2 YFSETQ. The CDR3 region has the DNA TGCGCCAGCAGCCTGCTAGACCCGAGACAGGGGGACTTCTTT. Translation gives CASSLLDPRQGDFF.

Here the CDR3 DNA reads TGTGCCAGTAGTATACAGGGATTGGCTAACTATGGCTACACCTTC. Residues: CASSIQGLANYGYTF. The chain combines TRBV19 with TRBJ1-2; the D gene is possibly TRBD1 (5 bases). V was cut by 2 bases and J by 0 bases, with 10 bases left in between. This CDR3 is built from 15 residues. CDR1 LNHDA and CDR2 SQIVND come from the germline V gene (reference sequence).

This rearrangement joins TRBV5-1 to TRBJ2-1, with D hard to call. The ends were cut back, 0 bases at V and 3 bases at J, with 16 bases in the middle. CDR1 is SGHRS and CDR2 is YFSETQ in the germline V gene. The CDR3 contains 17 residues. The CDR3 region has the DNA TGCGCCAGCAGCTTGGGGCACGACACGTCCCTCTACAATGAGCAGTTCTTC. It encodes CASSLGHDTSLYNEQFF. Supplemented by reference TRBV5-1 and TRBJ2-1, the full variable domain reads KAGVTQTPRYLIKTRGQQVTLSCSPISGHRSVSWYQQTPGQGLQFLFEYFSETQRNKGNFPGRFSGRQFSNSRSEMNVSTLELGDSALYLCASSLGHDTSLYNEQFFGPGTRLTVL.

CDR3 nucleotide sequence: TGTGCCAGTAGTATCCGAGTCAACTATGGCTACACCTTC. It codes for CASSIRVNYGYTF. V usage is TRBV19 and J usage is TRBJ1-2; no clear D gene. The CDR3 runs to 13 residues. The V end was cut by 3 bases, the J end by 2 bases, with 7 bases between. Germline V gene lookup returns CDR1 LNHDA and CDR2 SQIVND (reference sequence).

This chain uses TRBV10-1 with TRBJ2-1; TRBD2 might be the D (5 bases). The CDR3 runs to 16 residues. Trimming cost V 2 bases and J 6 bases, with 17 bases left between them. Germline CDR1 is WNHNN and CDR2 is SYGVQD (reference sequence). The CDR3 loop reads CASSERASPAGNEQFF. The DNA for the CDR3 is TGCGCCAGCAGTGAGAGGGCTAGCCCCGCCGGCAATGAGCAGTTCTTC.

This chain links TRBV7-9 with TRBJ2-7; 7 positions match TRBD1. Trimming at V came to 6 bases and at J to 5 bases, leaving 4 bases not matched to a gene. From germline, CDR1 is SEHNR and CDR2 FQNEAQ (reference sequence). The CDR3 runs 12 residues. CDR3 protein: CASSTTGNEQYF. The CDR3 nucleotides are TGTGCCAGCAGTACGACAGGGAACGAGCAGTACTTC.

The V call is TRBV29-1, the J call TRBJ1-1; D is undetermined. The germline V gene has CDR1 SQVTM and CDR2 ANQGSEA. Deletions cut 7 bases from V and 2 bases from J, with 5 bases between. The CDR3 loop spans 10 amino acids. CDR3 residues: CSAINTEAFF. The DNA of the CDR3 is TGCAGCGCTATAAACACTGAAGCTTTCTTT.

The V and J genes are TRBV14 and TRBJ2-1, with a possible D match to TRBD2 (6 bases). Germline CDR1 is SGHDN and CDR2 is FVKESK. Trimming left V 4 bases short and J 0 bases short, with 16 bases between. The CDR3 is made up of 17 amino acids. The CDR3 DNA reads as TGTGCCAGCAGCCTTTTCGGATCCGGGAGCTCCTACAATGAGCAGTTCTTC. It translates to CASSLFGSGSSYNEQFF. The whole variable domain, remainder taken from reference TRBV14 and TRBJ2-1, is EAGVTQFPSHSVIEKGQTVTLRCDPISGHDNLYWYRRVMGKEIKFLLHFVKESKQDESGMPNNRFLAERTGGTYSTLKVQPAELEDSGVYFCASSLFGSGSSYNEQFFGPGTRLTVL.

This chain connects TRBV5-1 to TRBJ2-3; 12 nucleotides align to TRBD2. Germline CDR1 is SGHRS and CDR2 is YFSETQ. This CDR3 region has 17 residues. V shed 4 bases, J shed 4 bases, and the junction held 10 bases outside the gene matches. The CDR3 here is CASSVTPSGGAADTQYF. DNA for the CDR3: TGCGCCAGCAGCGTAACCCCTAGCGGGGGGGCAGCAGATACGCAGTATTTT. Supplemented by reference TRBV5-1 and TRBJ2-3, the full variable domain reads KAGVTQTPRYLIKTRGQQVTLSCSPISGHRSVSWYQQTPGQGLQFLFEYFSETQRNKGNFPGRFSGRQFSNSRSEMNVSTLELGDSALYLCASSVTPSGGAADTQYFGPGTRLTVL.

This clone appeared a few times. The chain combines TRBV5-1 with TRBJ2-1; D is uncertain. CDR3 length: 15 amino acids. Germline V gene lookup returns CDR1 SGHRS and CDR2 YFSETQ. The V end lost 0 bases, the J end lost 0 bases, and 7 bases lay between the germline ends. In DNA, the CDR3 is TGCGCCAGCAGCTTGGGTCAGGTCTCCTACAATGAGCAGTTCTTC. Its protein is CASSLGQVSYNEQFF.

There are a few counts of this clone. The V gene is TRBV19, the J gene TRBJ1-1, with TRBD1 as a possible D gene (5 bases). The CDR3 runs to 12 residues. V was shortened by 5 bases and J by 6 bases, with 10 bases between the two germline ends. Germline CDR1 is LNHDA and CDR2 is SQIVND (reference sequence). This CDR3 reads CASSADIAEAFF. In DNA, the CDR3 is TGTGCCAGTAGTGCGGACATCGCTGAAGCTTTCTTT.

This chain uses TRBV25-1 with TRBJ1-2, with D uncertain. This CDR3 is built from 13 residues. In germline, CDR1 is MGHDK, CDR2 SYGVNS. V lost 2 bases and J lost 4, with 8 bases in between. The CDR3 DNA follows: TGTGCCAGCAGTGAAGGCGGGAGCTATGGCTACACCTTC. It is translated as CASSEGGSYGYTF.

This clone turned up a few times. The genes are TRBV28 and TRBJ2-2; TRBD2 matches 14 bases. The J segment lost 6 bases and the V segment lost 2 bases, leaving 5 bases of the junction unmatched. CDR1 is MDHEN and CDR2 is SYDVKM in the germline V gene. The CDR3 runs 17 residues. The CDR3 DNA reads TGTGCCAGCAGTTTACCGGGACTAGCGGGAGTTGCCGGGGAGCTGTTTTTT. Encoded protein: CASSLPGLAGVAGELFF.

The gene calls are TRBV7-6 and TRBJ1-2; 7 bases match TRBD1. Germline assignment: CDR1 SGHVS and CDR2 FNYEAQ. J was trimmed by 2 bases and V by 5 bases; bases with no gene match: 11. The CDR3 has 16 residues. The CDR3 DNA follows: TGTGCCAGCAGCCCGCAAACCGGGACAGTCAACTATGGCTACACCTTC. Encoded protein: CASSPQTGTVNYGYTF. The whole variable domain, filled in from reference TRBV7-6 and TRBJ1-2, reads GAGVSQSPRYKVTKRGQDVALRCDPISGHVSLYWYRQALGQGPEFLTYFNYEAQQDKSGLPNDRFSAERPEGSISTLTIQRTEQRDSAMYRCASSPQTGTVNYGYTFGSGTRLTVV.